The rows below give T cell receptor beta chains drawn from one sample of a study of cytomegalovirus exposure and HLA in healthy donors. Repertoires were generated with immunoSEQ multiplex PCR, while TCRdb's copy carries only in-frame clones and drops some. The table has under 250,000 clones, about 81% seen once. Sequenced input: PBMCs. Receptors originate from a woman in her sixties or seventies in good health and CMV-seropositive. Each CDR3 is given with its conserved first and last residue. The D gene is left open where the match is weak. Clone size is stated in some rows and not others, as once, few, many or a class when expanded.

CDR3nt: TGTGCCAGCAGCGCTACAGGGAACACTGAAGCTTTCTTT
CDR3aa: CASSATGNTEAFF
abundance: few
v_gene: TRBV6-1
j_gene: TRBJ1-1
d_gene: -

CDR3nt: TGTGCCAGTAACGGGAATATCAGCCCCCAGCATTTT
CDR3aa: CASNGNISPQHF
abundance: -
v_gene: TRBV19
j_gene: TRBJ1-5
d_gene: -

CDR3nt: TGTTCCAGCAGCTTAGCGGGGGCCCCCTCCGAGCAGTACTTC
CDR3aa: CSSSLAGAPSEQYF
abundance: -
v_gene: TRBV7-9
j_gene: TRBJ2-7
d_gene: TRBD2

CDR3nt: TGCGCCAGCAGCCCTTCAATCGGGAAGGTCGGAGAGACCCAGTACTTC
CDR3aa: CASSPSIGKVGETQYF
abundance: -
v_gene: TRBV5-1
j_gene: TRBJ2-5
d_gene: -

CDR3nt: TGTGCCAGCTCACCCCCGGGACTCTTCCCCGGGGAGCTGTTTTTT
CDR3aa: CASSPPGLFPGELFF
abundance: -
v_gene: TRBV18
j_gene: TRBJ2-2
d_gene: -

CDR3nt: TGTGCCAGCAGCCTACGAGCCGGGAGTGGTAACACCGGGGAGCTGTTTTTT
CDR3aa: CASSLRAGSGNTGELFF
abundance: once
v_gene: TRBV7-3
j_gene: TRBJ2-2
d_gene: -

CDR3nt: TGCAGCGTTGCAGGTTTGAACACTGAAGCTTTCTTT
CDR3aa: CSVAGLNTEAFF
abundance: -
v_gene: TRBV29-1
j_gene: TRBJ1-1
d_gene: -

CDR3nt: TGCGCCAGCAGCTCGAGCGGGAGGGCCAACGAGCAGTACTTC
CDR3aa: CASSSSGRANEQYF
abundance: -
v_gene: TRBV5-1
j_gene: TRBJ2-7
d_gene: TRBD2

CDR3nt: TGCGCCAGCAGCCTACGACAGGGGGCCGTCGTCTTAACAGATACGCAGTATTTT
CDR3aa: CASSLRQGAVVLTDTQYF
abundance: -
v_gene: TRBV4-1
j_gene: TRBJ2-3
d_gene: TRBD1

CDR3nt: TGTGCCAGTCAAGGGGGGGCAGGCAATCAGCCCCAGCATTTT
CDR3aa: CASQGGAGNQPQHF
abundance: -
v_gene: TRBV19
j_gene: TRBJ1-5
d_gene: -

CDR3nt: TGTGCCAGCAGCTTGGGGAGGAAAGACTACGAGCAGTACTTC
CDR3aa: CASSLGRKDYEQYF
abundance: -
v_gene: TRBV13
j_gene: TRBJ2-7
d_gene: -

CDR3nt: TGTGCCAGCAGTTTACAGGGACTAGCGGGGTACGAGCAGTACTTC
CDR3aa: CASSLQGLAGYEQYF
abundance: once
v_gene: TRBV28
j_gene: TRBJ2-7
d_gene: TRBD2

CDR3nt: TGTGCCAGCACTTATTCAGCAGGGAACTACGAGCAGTACTTC
CDR3aa: CASTYSAGNYEQYF
abundance: -
v_gene: TRBV6-1
j_gene: TRBJ2-7
d_gene: -

CDR3nt: TGTGCCAGCAGCCAAGATTTGCTAGCGGGGTTGTCGGGCTACGAGCAGTACTTC
CDR3aa: CASSQDLLAGLSGYEQYF
abundance: -
v_gene: TRBV14
j_gene: TRBJ2-7
d_gene: TRBD2

CDR3nt: TGCAGCGTCCCGGGACTAGCAGGCTACGAGCAGTACTTC
CDR3aa: CSVPGLAGYEQYF
abundance: once
v_gene: TRBV29-1
j_gene: TRBJ2-7
d_gene: TRBD2

CDR3nt: TGTGCCAGCAGCTTGTGGACAGGGGAGGGCGAGCAGTACTTC
CDR3aa: CASSLWTGEGEQYF
abundance: -
v_gene: TRBV11-3
j_gene: TRBJ2-7
d_gene: TRBD1

CDR3nt: TGTGCCAGCAGGGACAGGATTTTACAGCCCCAGCATTTT
CDR3aa: CASRDRILQPQHF
abundance: few
v_gene: TRBV28
j_gene: TRBJ1-5
d_gene: TRBD1

CDR3nt: TGTGCCAGCAGCCTAGCAGGTAGCGGCTCCTACAATGAGCAGTTCTTC
CDR3aa: CASSLAGSGSYNEQFF
abundance: -
v_gene: TRBV7-9
j_gene: TRBJ2-1
d_gene: -

CDR3nt: TGTGCCAGCAGCTTAGGCGGGGGCTACAATGAGCAGTTCTTC
CDR3aa: CASSLGGGYNEQFF
abundance: -
v_gene: TRBV11-2
j_gene: TRBJ2-1
d_gene: TRBD2

CDR3nt: TGTGCCAGCAGTTTCTGGCAGGGGGGTGGCTACACCTTC
CDR3aa: CASSFWQGGGYTF
abundance: -
v_gene: TRBV28
j_gene: TRBJ1-2
d_gene: TRBD1

CDR3nt: TGTGCCAGCAGCGTAGGATCGCGGGAGGCGACCCAGTACTTC
CDR3aa: CASSVGSREATQYF
abundance: -
v_gene: TRBV9
j_gene: TRBJ2-5
d_gene: TRBD2

CDR3nt: TGCAGCGTCCCTGCGCGGGGGGCCTATGAGCAGTTCTTC
CDR3aa: CSVPARGAYEQFF
abundance: -
v_gene: TRBV29-1
j_gene: TRBJ2-1
d_gene: TRBD2

CDR3nt: TGTGCCGCCCAGACAGGGGGATCCTACGAGCAGTACTTC
CDR3aa: CAAQTGGSYEQYF
abundance: few
v_gene: TRBV30
j_gene: TRBJ2-7
d_gene: TRBD1

CDR3nt: TGTGCCAGCAGTGAAACACCAGCGGGAGTGCACATTCAGTACTTC
CDR3aa: CASSETPAGVHIQYF
abundance: -
v_gene: TRBV6-1
j_gene: TRBJ2-4
d_gene: TRBD2

CDR3nt: TGTGCTAGTGGTTTGGTACTCTCAGAGCAGTTCTTC
CDR3aa: CASGLVLSEQFF
abundance: -
v_gene: TRBV12-5
j_gene: TRBJ2-1
d_gene: -

CDR3nt: TGTGCCAGCTCACCACAGAGAAATGAAAAACTGTTTTTT
CDR3aa: CASSPQRNEKLFF
abundance: -
v_gene: TRBV18
j_gene: TRBJ1-4
d_gene: -

CDR3nt: TGTGCCAGCAGCCCGGAGGGGACAGGGGATGAGCAGTACTTC
CDR3aa: CASSPEGTGDEQYF
abundance: -
v_gene: TRBV5-4
j_gene: TRBJ2-7
d_gene: TRBD1

CDR3nt: TGTGCCAGTAGTATACGGGGCGCAGGGACTTACAATGAGCAGTTCTTC
CDR3aa: CASSIRGAGTYNEQFF
abundance: -
v_gene: TRBV19
j_gene: TRBJ2-1
d_gene: -

CDR3nt: TGTGCCAGCTCGACAGGGTACAGCAATCAGCCCCAGCATTTT
CDR3aa: CASSTGYSNQPQHF
abundance: once
v_gene: TRBV18
j_gene: TRBJ1-5
d_gene: TRBD1

CDR3nt: TGTGCCAGCAGCGTAGAGAGCGGGAACCGGGGAGAGACCCAGTACTTC
CDR3aa: CASSVESGNRGETQYF
abundance: -
v_gene: TRBV9
j_gene: TRBJ2-5
d_gene: TRBD2

CDR3nt: TGCGCCAGCAGCTTGGCTAAGCCCACTTACAATGAGCAGTTCTTC
CDR3aa: CASSLAKPTYNEQFF
abundance: few
v_gene: TRBV5-1
j_gene: TRBJ2-1
d_gene: -

CDR3nt: TGTGCCAGCAGTTACATGGCCGGGACAGAGGGGGCTTTCTTT
CDR3aa: CASSYMAGTEGAFF
abundance: -
v_gene: TRBV6-6
j_gene: TRBJ1-1
d_gene: TRBD1

CDR3nt: TGTGCCAGAAAGCAGGGCTGGGACACTGAAGCTTTCTTT
CDR3aa: CARKQGWDTEAFF
abundance: -
v_gene: TRBV30
j_gene: TRBJ1-1
d_gene: -

CDR3nt: TGCGCCAGCACTCCCAACCTAGCGCCTAGCACAGATACGCAGTATTTT
CDR3aa: CASTPNLAPSTDTQYF
abundance: -
v_gene: TRBV5-1
j_gene: TRBJ2-3
d_gene: -

CDR3nt: TGCGCCAGCAGCTCGGCCGGGACTAGCGGCTACAATGAGCAGTTCTTC
CDR3aa: CASSSAGTSGYNEQFF
abundance: -
v_gene: TRBV5-1
j_gene: TRBJ2-1
d_gene: TRBD2

CDR3nt: TGTGCCAGCAGTGTAGGGGACAGAACCTACGAGCAGTACTTC
CDR3aa: CASSVGDRTYEQYF
abundance: once
v_gene: TRBV6-1
j_gene: TRBJ2-7
d_gene: TRBD1